The T cell receptor beta chain described here comes from a study of blood T cells in healthy people across ages. Study-level findings and limits: Unsorted PBMCs blocked a conclusive comparison of naive and antigen-experienced cells.

The V end lost 8 bases, the J end lost 3 bases, and 8 bases lay between the germline ends. The CDR3 has 12 residues. This clonotype came up many times. What it recognizes is unknown. Alongside a J-beta primer mix, a sample-barcoded 5' primer served in a second PCR lasting 7 to 11 cycles. Each cDNA was tagged by a template-switch adaptor containing 12 random nucleotides. Researchers report that each sample yielded at least 2.5 million CDR3-containing paired-end reads. TCRdb called the 5' RACE reads again in MiXCR, with one record for every CDR3 protein. The profile covers 650,000 to 1,000,000 distinct CDR3 sequences, with roughly 35% appearing a single time and under 15% taken by the ten largest. They isolated at least 6 million PBMCs from each sample.

This receptor was taken from a young man in good health. Source material: blood. This rearrangement joins TRBV12-3 or TRBV12-4 to TRBJ2-1; perhaps TRBD1 as D (5 bases). The CDR3 sequence: CASRQGYNEQFF. The DNA for the CDR3 is TGTGCCAGCCGCCAGGGCTACAATGAGCAGTTCTTC.